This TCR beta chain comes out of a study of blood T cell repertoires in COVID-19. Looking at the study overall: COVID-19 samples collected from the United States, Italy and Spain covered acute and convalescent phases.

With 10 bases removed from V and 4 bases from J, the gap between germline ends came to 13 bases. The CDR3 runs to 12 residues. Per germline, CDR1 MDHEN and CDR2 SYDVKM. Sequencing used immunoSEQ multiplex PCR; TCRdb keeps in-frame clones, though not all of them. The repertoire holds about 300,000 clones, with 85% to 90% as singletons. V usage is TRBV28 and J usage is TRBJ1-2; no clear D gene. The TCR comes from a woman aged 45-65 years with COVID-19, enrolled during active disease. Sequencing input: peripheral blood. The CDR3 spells CAIKQIRYGYTF. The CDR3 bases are TGTGCCATAAAACAGATACGCTATGGCTACACCTTC.